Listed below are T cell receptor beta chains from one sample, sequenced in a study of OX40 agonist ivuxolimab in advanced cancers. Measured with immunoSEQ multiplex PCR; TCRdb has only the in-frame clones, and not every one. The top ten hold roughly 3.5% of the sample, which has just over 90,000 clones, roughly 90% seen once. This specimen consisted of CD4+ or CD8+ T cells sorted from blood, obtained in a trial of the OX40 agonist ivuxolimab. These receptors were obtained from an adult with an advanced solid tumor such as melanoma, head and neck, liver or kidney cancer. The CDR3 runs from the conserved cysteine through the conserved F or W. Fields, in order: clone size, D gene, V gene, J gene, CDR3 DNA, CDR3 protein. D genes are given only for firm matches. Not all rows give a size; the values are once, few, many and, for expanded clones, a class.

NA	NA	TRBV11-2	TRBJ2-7	TGTGCCAGCAGCTTACAGGGCGAGCAGTACTTC	CASSLQGEQYF
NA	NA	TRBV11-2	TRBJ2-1	TGTGCCAGCAGCTCGGGACACAATGAGCAGTTCTTC	CASSSGHNEQFF
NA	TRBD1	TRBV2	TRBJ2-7	TGTGCCAGCGGAGGCCGGGACAGAGCCTACGAGCAGTACTTC	CASGGRDRAYEQYF
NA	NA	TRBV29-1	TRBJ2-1	TGCAGCGTTGCCGACAATGAGCAGTTCTTC	CSVADNEQFF
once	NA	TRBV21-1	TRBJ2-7	TGTGCCAGCAGCAAAAATCGGAGGGGATACGAGCAGTACTTC	CASSKNRRGYEQYF
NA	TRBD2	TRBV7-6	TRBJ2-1	TGTGCCAGCAGCCATCCCCTTGAACCCAGCGGGAGGCACAATGAGCAGTTCTTC	CASSHPLEPSGRHNEQFF
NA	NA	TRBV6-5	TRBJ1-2	TGTGCCAGCAGTTACTCGAAAGCGGGGTATGGCTACACCTTC	CASSYSKAGYGYTF
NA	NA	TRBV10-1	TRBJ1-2	TGCGCCAGCAGTGAGGCCTCAACTTTCTCGATGGGAGGCTACACCTTC	CASSEASTFSMGGYTF
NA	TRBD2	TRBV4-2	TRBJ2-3	TGTGCCAGCAGCCAACGGACTAGCGGCGACACAGATACGCAGTATTTT	CASSQRTSGDTDTQYF
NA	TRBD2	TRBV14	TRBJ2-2	TGTGCCAGCAGTCCTAATAGCGGGGGGGCCAACGGGGAGCTGTTTTTT	CASSPNSGGANGELFF
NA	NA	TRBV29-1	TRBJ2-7	TGCAGCGTCGAACTTAATACTTACTCCTACGAGCAGTACTTC	CSVELNTYSYEQYF
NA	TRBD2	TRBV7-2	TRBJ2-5	TGTGCCAGCAGCGGAGCGGGGGGAGGAAAGACCCAGTACTTC	CASSGAGGGKTQYF
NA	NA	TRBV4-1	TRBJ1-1	TGCGCCAGCAGCCGGTACTTTGATATGAACACTGAAGCTTTCTTT	CASSRYFDMNTEAFF
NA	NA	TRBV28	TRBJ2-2	TGTGCCAGCAGCCCTCCCCAGGTCGACGCGAACACCGGGGAGCTGTTTTTT	CASSPPQVDANTGELFF
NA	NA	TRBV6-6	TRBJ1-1	TGTGCCAGCAGTTACCGGGGGGGAGTGAACACTGAAGCTTTCTTT	CASSYRGGVNTEAFF
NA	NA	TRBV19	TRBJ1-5	TGTGCCAGTAGTATAGTTTCCAGTAAGCCCCAGCATTTT	CASSIVSSKPQHF
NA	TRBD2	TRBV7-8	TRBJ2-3	TGTGCCAGCAGCGCACTAGCGGGGGGGAGCACAGATACGCAGTATTTT	CASSALAGGSTDTQYF
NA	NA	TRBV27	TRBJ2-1	TGTGCCAGCAGTTTATCGGGCGGGAATGAGCAGTTCTTC	CASSLSGGNEQFF
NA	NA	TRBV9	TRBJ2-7	TGTGCCAGCAGCGTAGGCGGGCTTCTATCCTACGAGCAGTACTTC	CASSVGGLLSYEQYF
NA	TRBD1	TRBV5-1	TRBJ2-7	TGCGCCAGCAGCTTAGAGGGGGCCGAGCAGTACTTC	CASSLEGAEQYF
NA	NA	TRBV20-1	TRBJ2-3	TGCAGTGCTTTACAGGCGTATACGCAGTATTTT	CSALQAYTQYF
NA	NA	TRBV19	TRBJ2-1	TGTGCCAGTAGTATAGGGCGGTCTAGCTCCTACAATGAGCAGTTCTTC	CASSIGRSSSYNEQFF
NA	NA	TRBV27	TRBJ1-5	TGTGCCAGCAGCCTAGGGCAGCGCAATCAGCCCCAGCATTTT	CASSLGQRNQPQHF
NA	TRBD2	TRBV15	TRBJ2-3	TGTGCCACCAGCGGGTCGACTAGCGGGAGCACAGATACGCAGTATTTT	CATSGSTSGSTDTQYF
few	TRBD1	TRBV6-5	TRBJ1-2	TGTGCCAGCAGTTACGAGGGGACAGGCTATGGCTACACCTTC	CASSYEGTGYGYTF
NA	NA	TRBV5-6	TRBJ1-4	TGTGCCAGCAGCTTCGGGAGCGGTTGGTTGGACGTCCTTTTT	CASSFGSGWLDVLF
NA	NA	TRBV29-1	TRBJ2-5	TGCAGCGTGACACTAGCCCACCAAGAGACCCAGTACTTC	CSVTLAHQETQYF
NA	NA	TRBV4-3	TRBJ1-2	TGCGCCAGCAGCCAAGTGGACAGAGAAGACTATGGCTACACCTTC	CASSQVDREDYGYTF
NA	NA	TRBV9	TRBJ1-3	TGTGCCAGCAGCGTAGAGGGGGCTGGAAACACCATATATTTT	CASSVEGAGNTIYF
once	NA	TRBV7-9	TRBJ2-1	TGTGCCAGCAGCCCAATACTCTCCTACAATGAGCAGTTCTTC	CASSPILSYNEQFF
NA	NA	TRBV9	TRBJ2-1	TGTGCCAGCAGCGTAGGCCTAGGGAATGAGCAGTTCTTC	CASSVGLGNEQFF
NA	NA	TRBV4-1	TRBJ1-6	TGCGCCAGCAGCTACGAAACCAGGGCGGGGTATAATTCACCCCTCCACTTT	CASSYETRAGYNSPLHF
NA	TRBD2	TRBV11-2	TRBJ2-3	TGTGCCAGCAGCTTTAGCGGGAGAGAGACAGATACGCAGTATTTT	CASSFSGRETDTQYF
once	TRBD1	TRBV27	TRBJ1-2	TGTGCCAGCAAACAGGGGCCCTCCTACACCTTC	CASKQGPSYTF
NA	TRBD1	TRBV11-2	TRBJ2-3	TGTGCCAGCAGCATTTCGGACAGGGCTTACACAGATACGCAGTATTTT	CASSISDRAYTDTQYF
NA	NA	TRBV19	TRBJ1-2	TGTGCCAGTAGTATTGTGCAGGGCCACTATGGCTACACCTTC	CASSIVQGHYGYTF
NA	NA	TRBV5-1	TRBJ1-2	TGCGCCAGCAGCTTGGACAGTGGCTATGGCTACACCTTC	CASSLDSGYGYTF